Shown below are 18 T cell receptor beta chains from a single sample sequenced in a study of blood T cell repertoires in COVID-19. Measured with immunoSEQ multiplex PCR; TCRdb has only the in-frame clones, and not every one. In the table there are about 77,000 clones, about 80% of which are singletons. The source material was peripheral blood. These receptors all stem from a woman in her seventies with acute or convalescent COVID-19.

This clone has only a few counts. The J gene is TRBJ1-2, the V gene TRBV5-4; D is uncertain. CDR1 is SGHNT and CDR2 is YYREEE in the germline V gene (reference sequence). The CDR3 is 14 residues long. Trimming removed 4 bases at V and 4 bases at J, with 14 bases between. CDR3: CASSPIDGGYGYTF. The CDR3 DNA sequence: TGTGCCAGCAGCCCTATAGATGGAGGCTATGGCTACACCTTC.

The chain employs TRBV27 and TRBJ2-7, with D perhaps matching TRBD1 (6 bases). V was shortened by 5 bases and J by 1 base, with 12 bases between the two germline ends. Germline loops: CDR1 MNHEY, CDR2 SMNVEV (reference sequence). The CDR3 has 14 residues. The CDR3, as DNA: TGTGCCAGCAGTCAACAGGGTTCTTCCTACGAGCAGTACTTC. This sequence encodes CASSQQGSSYEQYF.

V is TRBV12-5 and J is TRBJ2-1; 10 bases are shared with TRBD1. Trimming took 5 bases from V and 8 from J; bases not matched to a gene: 12. Looked up from germline, CDR1 is LGHNT and CDR2 is FRNRAP. The CDR3 is 16 residues long. DNA for the CDR3: TGTGCTAGTGGTGCCCCGGGGACAGGGGCCAGCCATGAGCAGTTCTTC. It yields the protein CASGAPGTGASHEQFF.

The chain joins TRBV7-2 to TRBJ1-1, with D unresolved. Trimming removed 2 bases at V and 1 base at J, with 8 bases between. Germline-derived CDR1 and CDR2 are SGHTA and FQGNSA. This CDR3 spans 14 amino acids. In nucleotides, the CDR3 is TGTGCCAGCAGCTTAACCCCCGGGAACACTGAAGCTTTCTTT. This gives the protein CASSLTPGNTEAFF.

DNA of the CDR3: TGTGCCAGCAGCTGGGGGGGCAGTGGAGATACGCAGTATTTT. Residues: CASSWGGSGDTQYF. The chain employs TRBV5-4 and TRBJ2-3, with a tentative D call TRBD2 (7 bases). V lost 3 bases, J lost 5 bases, and 13 bases lay in between. The CDR3 spans 14 residues. CDR1 and CDR2 (germline): SGHNT, YYREEE (reference sequence). Full variable domain (rest looked up from reference TRBV5-4 and TRBJ2-3): ETGVTQSPTHLIKTRGQQVTLRCSSQSGHNTVSWYQQALGQGPQFIFQYYREEENGRGNFPPRFSGLQFPNYSSELNVNALELDDSALYLCASSWGGSGDTQYFGPGTRLTVL.

Notes on this clone: Distinct nucleotide sequences in the sample also encode this CDR3. The chain couples TRBV24-1 to TRBJ2-1; D is unclear. The germline gives CDR1 KGHDR, CDR2 SFDVKD. The CDR3 runs to 16 residues. V lost 4 bases, J lost 1 base, and 13 bases lay in between. The CDR3 loop reads CATSDLGGGSYNEQFF. For the CDR3, the DNA is TGTGCCACCAGTGACCTTGGTGGCGGATCCTACAATGAGCAGTTCTTC.

This chain joins TRBV5-1 and TRBJ2-3; D possibly corresponds to TRBD1 (5 bases). Trimming took off 4 bases at V and 2 bases at J, with 14 bases between the two ends. Germline loops: CDR1 SGHRS, CDR2 YFSETQ. CDR3 length: 15 residues. CDR3: CASSIAGWTTDTQYF. CDR3 bases: TGCGCCAGCAGCATAGCAGGGTGGACCACAGATACGCAGTATTTT.

A remark on this clone: One end of the junction fails to match germline, which may point to a read error. The V gene is TRBV5-1, the J gene TRBJ2-5; D unclear. The CDR3 has 14 residues. Germline V gene data show CDR1 as SGHRS and CDR2 as YFSETQ. This CDR3 reads CASSFTEYQEAQYF. The CDR3 region has the DNA TGCGCCAGCAGCTTCACGGAGTACCAAGAGGCCCAGTACTTC. Full variable domain (outside the CDR3, taken from reference TRBV5-1 and TRBJ2-5): KAGVTQTPRYLIKTRGQQVTLSCSPISGHRSVSWYQQTPGQGLQFLFEYFSETQRNKGNFPGRFSGRQFSNSRSEMNVSTLELGDSALYLCASSFTEYQEAQYFGPGTRLLVL.

This clone was found many times. The chain combines TRBV7-6 with TRBJ2-2; D is possibly TRBD1 (5 bases). The ends were cut back, 0 bases at V and 2 bases at J, with 7 bases in the middle. There are 15 residues in the CDR3. CDR1 and CDR2 from the germline V gene are SGHVS and FNYEAQ. The CDR3 here is CASSLAGLNTGELFF. The CDR3 DNA reads TGTGCCAGCAGCTTAGCGGGGCTAAACACCGGGGAGCTGTTTTTT.

Comments on this clone: This sample also contains other DNA sequences that code for the same CDR3. The V gene is TRBV18, the J gene TRBJ1-5; D is perhaps TRBD1 (5 bases). This CDR3 has 14 amino acids. Germline lookup yields CDR1 KGHSH and CDR2 LQKENI. V was clipped by 3 bases and J by 5 bases, with 11 bases between them. The CDR3 sequence: CASSPGTGDQPQHF. The DNA of the CDR3 is TGTGCCAGCTCACCTGGCACAGGAGATCAGCCCCAGCATTTT.

A single count supports this clone. The genes are TRBV9 and TRBJ1-5; TRBD1 matches 9 bases. V shed 4 bases, J shed 6 bases, and the junction held 5 bases outside the gene matches. Germline loops: CDR1 SGDLS, CDR2 YYNGEE. CDR3 length: 14 amino acids. CDR3: CASSPGTGLQPQHF. The CDR3, as DNA: TGTGCCAGCAGCCCCGGGACAGGGCTTCAGCCCCAGCATTTT.

The chain is built from TRBV11-3 and TRBJ2-6; TRBD2 matches at 7 bases. The V gene end was trimmed by 5 bases and the J gene end by 4 bases; junction bases not matched to a gene: 14. CDR1 is SGHNT and CDR2 is YENEEA in the germline V gene. The CDR3 runs 18 residues. CDR3 sequence (DNA): TGTGCCAGCAGCCCCCGGACTAGGGCGCTCGTGGGGGCCAACGTCCTGACTTTC. This gives the protein CASSPRTRALVGANVLTF.

This clone has only a few counts. The chain has TRBV20-1 and TRBJ1-2; tentatively, D is TRBD1 (6 bases). CDR3 length equals 11 residues. In germline, CDR1 is DFQATT, CDR2 SNEGSKA (reference sequence). V was trimmed by 3 bases and J by 4 bases, leaving 6 bases between them. CDR3 protein: CSARDSYGYTF. The CDR3 nucleotides read TGCAGTGCTAGGGACAGCTATGGCTACACCTTC.

The gene calls are TRBV30 and TRBJ2-7, with 10 nucleotides matching TRBD2. CDR1 is GTSNPN and CDR2 is SVGIG in the germline V gene (reference sequence). The CDR3 spans 15 residues. Losses at the gene ends were 3 bases for V and 2 bases for J; bases not matched to a gene: 7. In DNA form, the CDR3 reads TGTGCCTGGAGCGCCGGGACTAGCGACGCCTACGAGCAGTACTTC. It codes for CAWSAGTSDAYEQYF.

As DNA, the CDR3 is TGTGCCAGCAGTGCGCCTGGGATAGGGAGTTCCTACGAGCAGTACTTC. It codes for CASSAPGIGSSYEQYF. This sequence joins TRBV25-1 and TRBJ2-7, with TRBD2 as a possible D gene (5 bases). CDR1 MGHDK and CDR2 SYGVNS come from the germline V gene. The CDR3 covers 16 residues. V dropped 4 bases and J dropped 1 base, with 17 bases sitting between them.

This chain links TRBV14 with TRBJ1-4; D call uncertain. CDR1 is SGHDN and CDR2 is FVKESK in the germline V gene. V gave up 3 bases and J gave up 0 bases, with 14 bases separating them. The CDR3 loop spans 17 amino acids. The CDR3 protein is CASSQHRGGATNEKLFF. The CDR3 bases are TGTGCCAGCAGCCAGCATAGAGGAGGAGCAACTAATGAAAAACTGTTTTTT.

The chain combines TRBV6-5 with TRBJ1-3, with 8 bases identical to TRBD1. The CDR3 sequence is 16 residues long. V shed 2 bases and J 3 bases; nucleotides not matched to a gene: 6. Germline CDR1 and CDR2: MNHEY and SVGAGI. DNA for the CDR3: TGTGCCAGCAGTTACGCCCAGGGGGCTAATGGAAACACCATATATTTT. Its translation: CASSYAQGANGNTIYF.

The CDR3: CASSKWGAYEQYF. Written as DNA, the CDR3 is TGTGCCAGCAGCAAATGGGGGGCCTACGAGCAGTACTTC. The chain couples TRBV6-5 to TRBJ2-7; D perhaps matches TRBD2 (6 bases). This CDR3 region has 13 residues. Germline V lookup: CDR1 MNHEY, CDR2 SVGAGI. V gave up 6 bases and J gave up 2 bases, with 11 bases separating them.